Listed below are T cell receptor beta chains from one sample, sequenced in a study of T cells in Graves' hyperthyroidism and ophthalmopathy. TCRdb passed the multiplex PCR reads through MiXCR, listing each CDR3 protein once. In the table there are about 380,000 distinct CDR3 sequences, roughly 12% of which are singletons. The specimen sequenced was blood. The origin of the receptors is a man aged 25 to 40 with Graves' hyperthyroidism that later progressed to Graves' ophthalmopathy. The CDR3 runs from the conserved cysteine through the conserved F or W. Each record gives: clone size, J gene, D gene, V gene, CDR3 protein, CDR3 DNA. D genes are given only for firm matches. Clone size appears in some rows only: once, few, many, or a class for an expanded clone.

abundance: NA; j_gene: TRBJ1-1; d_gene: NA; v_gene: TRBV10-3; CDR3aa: CAISDRGNTEAFF; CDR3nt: TGTGCCATCAGTGATCGGGGGAACACTGAAGCTTTCTTT
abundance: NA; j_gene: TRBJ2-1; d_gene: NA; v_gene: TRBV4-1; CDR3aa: CASSHIDNEQFF; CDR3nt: TGCGCCAGCAGCCATATAGACAATGAGCAGTTCTTC
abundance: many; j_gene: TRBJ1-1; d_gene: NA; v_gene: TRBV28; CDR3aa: CASSHSGLSNTEAFF; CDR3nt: TGTGCCAGCAGTCATTCCGGACTGTCGAACACTGAAGCTTTCTTT
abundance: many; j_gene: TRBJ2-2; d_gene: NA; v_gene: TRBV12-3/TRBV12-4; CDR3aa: CASSYPRGTGRTGELFF; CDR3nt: TGTGCCAGCAGTTATCCGAGGGGAACTGGGCGCACCGGGGAGCTGTTTTTT
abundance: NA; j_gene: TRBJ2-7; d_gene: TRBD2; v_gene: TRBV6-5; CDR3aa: CASSYFGGGIPLEQYF; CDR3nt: TGTGCCAGCAGTTACTTCGGCGGGGGGATCCCTCTCGAGCAGTACTTC
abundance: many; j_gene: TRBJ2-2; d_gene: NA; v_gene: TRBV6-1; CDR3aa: CASSVYGTNTGELFF; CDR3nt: TGTGCCAGCAGTGTCTATGGGACGAACACCGGGGAGCTGTTTTTT
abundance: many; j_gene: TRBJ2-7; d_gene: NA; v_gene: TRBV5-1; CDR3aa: CASSLASENEQYF; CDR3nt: TGCGCCAGCAGCTTGGCCTCGGAGAACGAGCAGTACTTC
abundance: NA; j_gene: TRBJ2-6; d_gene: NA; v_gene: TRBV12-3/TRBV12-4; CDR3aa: CASSLENTLGGANVLTF; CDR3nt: TGTGCCAGCAGTTTAGAAAATACCCTCGGGGGGGCCAACGTCCTGACTTTC
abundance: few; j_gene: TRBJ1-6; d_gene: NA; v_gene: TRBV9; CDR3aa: CASTKGGASSPLHF; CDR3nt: TGTGCCAGCACCAAGGGAGGGGCGAGTTCACCCCTCCACTTT
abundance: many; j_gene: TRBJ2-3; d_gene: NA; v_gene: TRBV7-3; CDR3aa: CASSLTGGSTDTQYF; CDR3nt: TGTGCCAGCAGCTTAACGGGGGGTAGCACAGATACGCAGTATTTT
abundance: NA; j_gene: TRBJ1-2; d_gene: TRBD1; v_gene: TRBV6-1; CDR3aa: CASSRQTGSGYTF; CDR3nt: TGTGCCAGCAGCCGTCAGACAGGGTCTGGCTACACCTTC
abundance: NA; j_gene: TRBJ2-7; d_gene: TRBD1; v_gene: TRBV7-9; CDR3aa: CASSATGASYEQYF; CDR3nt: TGTGCCAGCAGCGCGACAGGGGCCTCCTACGAGCAGTACTTC
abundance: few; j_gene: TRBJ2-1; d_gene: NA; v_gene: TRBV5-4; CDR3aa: CASSLRQEYNEQFF; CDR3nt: TGTGCCAGCAGCTTGCGCCAGGAGTACAATGAGCAGTTCTTC
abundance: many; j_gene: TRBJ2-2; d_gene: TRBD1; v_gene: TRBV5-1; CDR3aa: CASSLDGTGYWTGELFF; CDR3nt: TGCGCCAGCAGCTTGGACGGGACAGGGTACTGGACCGGGGAGCTGTTTTTT
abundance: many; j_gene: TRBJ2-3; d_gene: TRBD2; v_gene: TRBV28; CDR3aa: CASSLRLAGADTQYF; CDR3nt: TGTGCCAGCAGTCTAAGACTAGCGGGGGCAGATACGCAGTATTTT
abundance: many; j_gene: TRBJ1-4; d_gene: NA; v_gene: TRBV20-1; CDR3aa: CSGRTTNEKLFF; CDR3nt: TGCAGTGGTCGGACAACTAATGAAAAACTGTTTTTT
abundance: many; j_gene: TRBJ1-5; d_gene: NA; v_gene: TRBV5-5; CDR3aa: CASSLEVGSGQPQHF; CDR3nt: TGTGCCAGCAGCTTGGAGGTGGGGTCGGGTCAGCCCCAGCATTTT
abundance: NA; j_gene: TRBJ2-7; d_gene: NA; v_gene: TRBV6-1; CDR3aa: CASSILGHSYEQYF; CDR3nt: TGTGCCAGCAGTATCTTAGGACACTCCTACGAGCAGTACTTC
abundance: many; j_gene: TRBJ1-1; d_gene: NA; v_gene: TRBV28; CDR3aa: CAVLSSLNTEAFF; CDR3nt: TGTGCCGTCCTCTCCAGCTTGAACACTGAAGCTTTCTTT
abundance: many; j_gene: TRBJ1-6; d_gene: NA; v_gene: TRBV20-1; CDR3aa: CSPKEGSYNSPLHF; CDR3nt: TGCAGTCCCAAGGAAGGCTCCTATAATTCACCCCTCCACTTT
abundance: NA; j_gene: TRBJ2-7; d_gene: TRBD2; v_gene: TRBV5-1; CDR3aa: CASRVGAGETYEQYF; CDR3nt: TGCGCCAGCCGGGTGGGAGCGGGGGAAACCTACGAGCAGTACTTC
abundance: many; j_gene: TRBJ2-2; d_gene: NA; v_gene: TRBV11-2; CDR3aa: CASSLVRQGRDTGELFF; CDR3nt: TGTGCCAGCAGCTTAGTGCGGCAGGGAAGGGACACCGGGGAGCTGTTTTTT
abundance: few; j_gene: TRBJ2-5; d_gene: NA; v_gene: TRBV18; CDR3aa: CASSPWLGKETQYF; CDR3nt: TGTGCCAGCTCACCATGGCTGGGAAAAGAGACCCAGTACTTC
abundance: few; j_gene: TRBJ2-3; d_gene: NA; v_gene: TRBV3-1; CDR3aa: CASSQDWTDTQYF; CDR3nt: TGTGCCAGCAGCCAAGATTGGACAGATACGCAGTATTTT
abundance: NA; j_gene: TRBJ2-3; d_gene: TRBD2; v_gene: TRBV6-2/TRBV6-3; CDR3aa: CASSYAAGGDDTQYF; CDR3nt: TGTGCCAGCAGTTATGCAGCGGGGGGTGACGATACGCAGTATTTT
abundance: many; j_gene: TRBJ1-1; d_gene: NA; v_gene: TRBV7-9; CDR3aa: CASSLGLGRGAEAFF; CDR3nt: TGTGCCAGCAGCTTAGGTCTCGGGCGTGGAGCTGAAGCTTTCTTT
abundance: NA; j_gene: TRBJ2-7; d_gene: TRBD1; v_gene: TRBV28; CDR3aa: CASPHDRAYEQYF; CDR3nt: TGTGCCAGCCCCCATGACAGGGCCTACGAGCAGTACTTC
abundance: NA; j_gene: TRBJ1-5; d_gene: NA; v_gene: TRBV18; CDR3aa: CASSPGPRGGNQPQHF; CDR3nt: TGTGCCAGCTCACCGGGCCCCAGGGGCGGCAATCAGCCCCAGCATTTT
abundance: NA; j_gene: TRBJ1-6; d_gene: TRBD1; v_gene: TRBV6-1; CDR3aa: CASSSGTGGRNSPLHF; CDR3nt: TGTGCCAGCAGTTCTGGGACAGGGGGCCGGAATTCACCCCTCCACTTT
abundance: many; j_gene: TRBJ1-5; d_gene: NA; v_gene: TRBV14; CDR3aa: CASSRGSHNQPQHF; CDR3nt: TGTGCCAGCAGCCGAGGGTCCCACAATCAGCCCCAGCATTTT
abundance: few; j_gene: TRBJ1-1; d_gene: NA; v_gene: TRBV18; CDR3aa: CASSPLNRATEAFF; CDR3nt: TGTGCCAGCTCACCACTGAACAGGGCCACTGAAGCTTTCTTT
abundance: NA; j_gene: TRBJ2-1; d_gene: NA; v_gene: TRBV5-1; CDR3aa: CASSVRQTSSYNEQFF; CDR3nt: TGCGCCAGCAGCGTAAGACAGACTAGCTCCTACAATGAGCAGTTCTTC
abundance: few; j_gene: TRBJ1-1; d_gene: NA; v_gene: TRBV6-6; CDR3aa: CASSYWGWTENTEAFF; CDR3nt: TGTGCCAGCAGTTACTGGGGCTGGACAGAGAACACTGAAGCTTTCTTT
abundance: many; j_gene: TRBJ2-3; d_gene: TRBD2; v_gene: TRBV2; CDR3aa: CASSVRTSGGQPWSAGTDTQYF; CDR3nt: TGTGCCAGCAGTGTCAGGACTAGCGGGGGCCAGCCTTGGTCTGCGGGCACAGATACGCAGTATTTT
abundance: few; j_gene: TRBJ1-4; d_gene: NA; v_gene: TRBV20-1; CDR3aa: CSASRSANEKLFF; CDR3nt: TGCAGTGCGTCTCGTAGTGCTAATGAAAAACTGTTTTTT
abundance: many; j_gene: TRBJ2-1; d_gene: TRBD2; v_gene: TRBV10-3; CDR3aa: CAISGSNGGGYNEQFF; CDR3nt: TGTGCCATCAGTGGCTCAAATGGGGGGGGATACAATGAGCAGTTCTTC
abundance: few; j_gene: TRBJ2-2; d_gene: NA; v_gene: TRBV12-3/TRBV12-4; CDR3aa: CASRTSGELFF; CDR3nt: TGTGCCAGCAGAACGTCCGGGGAGCTGTTTTTT
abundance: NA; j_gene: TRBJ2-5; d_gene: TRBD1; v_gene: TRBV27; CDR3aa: CASRETGIGMTQYF; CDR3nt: TGTGCCAGCCGAGAGACAGGGATTGGGATGACCCAGTACTTC
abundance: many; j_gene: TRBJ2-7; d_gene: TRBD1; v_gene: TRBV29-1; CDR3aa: CSVVRTGTYEQYF; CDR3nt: TGCAGCGTTGTGAGGACAGGGACCTACGAGCAGTACTTC
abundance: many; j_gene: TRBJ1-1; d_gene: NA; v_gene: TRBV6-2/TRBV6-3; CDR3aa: CASSYVRGTEAFF; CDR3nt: TGTGCCAGCAGTTACGTCCGGGGGACTGAAGCTTTCTTT
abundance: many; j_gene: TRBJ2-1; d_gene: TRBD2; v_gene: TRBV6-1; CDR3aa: CASSYPPSGGENEQFF; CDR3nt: TGTGCCAGCAGTTACCCCCCTAGCGGGGGGGAGAATGAGCAGTTCTTC
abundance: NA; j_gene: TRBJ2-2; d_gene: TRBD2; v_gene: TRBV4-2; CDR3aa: CASSHGSGGAAGELFF; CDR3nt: TGTGCCAGCAGCCATGGTAGCGGGGGGGCAGCCGGGGAGCTGTTTTTT
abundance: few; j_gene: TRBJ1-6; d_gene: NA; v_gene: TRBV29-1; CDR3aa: CSVGGTVNSPLHF; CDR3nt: TGCAGCGTTGGAGGGACGGTTAATTCACCCCTCCACTTT
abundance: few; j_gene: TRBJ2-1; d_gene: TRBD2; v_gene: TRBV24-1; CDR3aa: CATSLAGGPRNEQFF; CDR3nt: TGTGCCACCAGTCTAGCGGGGGGGCCACGGAATGAGCAGTTCTTC
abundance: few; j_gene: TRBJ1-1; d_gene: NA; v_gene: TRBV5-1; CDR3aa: CASSRQQTNTGAFF; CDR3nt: TGCGCCAGCTCCCGGCAGCAGACGAACACTGGAGCTTTCTTT
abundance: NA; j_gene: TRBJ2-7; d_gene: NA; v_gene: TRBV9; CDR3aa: CASSPRFDTYEQYF; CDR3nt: TGTGCCAGCAGCCCCCGCTTCGACACCTACGAGCAGTACTTC
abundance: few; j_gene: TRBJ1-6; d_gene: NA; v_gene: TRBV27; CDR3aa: CASSFVTPGSYNSPLHF; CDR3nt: TGTGCCAGCAGTTTTGTGACTCCCGGATCCTATAATTCACCCCTCCACTTT
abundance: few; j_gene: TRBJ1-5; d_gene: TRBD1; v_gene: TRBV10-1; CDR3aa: CASISQGATYQPQHF; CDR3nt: TGCGCCAGCATTTCACAGGGGGCAACCTATCAGCCCCAGCATTTT
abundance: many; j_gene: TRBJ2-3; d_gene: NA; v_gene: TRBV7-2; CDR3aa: CASSLVDPGTQYF; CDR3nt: TGTGCCAGCAGCTTAGTGGACCCGGGTACGCAGTATTTT
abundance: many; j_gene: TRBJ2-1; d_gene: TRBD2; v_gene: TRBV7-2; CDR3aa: CASSPTSGGYSYNEQFF; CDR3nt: TGTGCCAGCAGCCCTACTAGCGGGGGTTACTCCTACAATGAGCAGTTCTTC
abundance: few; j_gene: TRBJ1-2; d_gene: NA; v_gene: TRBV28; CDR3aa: CASSSSPGNGYTF; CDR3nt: TGTGCCAGCAGTTCCTCCCCAGGGAACGGCTACACCTTC